This T cell receptor (beta chain) was recorded in a study of blood T cell repertoires in COVID-19. Profiling relied on immunoSEQ multiplex PCR, and the TCRdb table lists in-frame clones only, not all of them. The sample lists about 320,000 clones; 88% were seen once. This CDR3 contains 12 residues. V dropped 5 bases and J dropped 3 bases, with 5 bases sitting between them. The germline V gene has CDR1 MNHEY and CDR2 SVGAGI. The sample consisted of peripheral blood. This chain uses TRBV6-5 with TRBJ2-1; D might be TRBD2 (5 bases). The source of this sequence is a young woman with COVID-19, enrolled during active disease. The CDR3 DNA sequence: TGTGCCAGCAGTCGGGACTACAATGAGCAGTTCTTC. The encoded protein is CASSRDYNEQFF.